This TCR beta chain was captured by sequencing in a study of T-cell memory formation after mild COVID-19. Findings of the study overall: Clones that contracted clustered mainly in CM and EM if CD4+ and in EMRA if CD8+.

UMIs and sample barcodes were carried by the TCR alpha and TCR beta cDNA libraries that 5'RACE produced using constant-segment primers. MiXCR was run by TCRdb on the 5' RACE reads, yielding one entry per CDR3 protein. The sample holds about 430,000 distinct CDR3 sequences, 20% to 30% seen once. This clonotype occurred a few times. The antigen remains unidentified. Germline V lookup: CDR1 SGHRS, CDR2 YFSETQ. The V end was cut by 0 bases, the J end by 0 bases, with 6 bases between. The CDR3 extends over 15 amino acids. Sequenced material: PBMCs or a T cell subset sorted from them (not recorded which). The V gene is TRBV5-1, the J gene TRBJ1-4, with D uncertain. This clonotype originated in an adult woman who had mild COVID-19 (a few samples of this study predate the infection). Cell type and time point are not known. The CDR3, as DNA: TGCGCCAGCAGCTTGGGACTTGCAACTAATGAAAAACTGTTTTTT. The encoded protein is CASSLGLATNEKLFF.